This TCR beta chain was obtained from a study of T cell repertoires in cytomegalovirus infection (dated by TCRdb to the late 2010s). Notes on the research overall: Donor HLA type was relevant to the analysis, because carriage of CMV infection together with the matching HLA type was indicated by public TCR beta signatures. The investigation overall reported the following: Cumulative frequency of public TCR beta family members discriminated carriers of CMV infection plus the relevant HLA type in this cohort and an independent roughly 340-donor cohort. The ex vivo response was dominated by HLA-C-restricted CMV-specific TCR beta clonotypes, which also provided the single most frequent clonotype in two of eight donors.

A remark on this clonotype: There is no known antigen for this receptor. Its ends do not fully match the called genes, so a read error is possible.

Sequenced using an Illumina HiSeq 1500. TCRdb cleaned the public reads at Q25 with fastp, built clones with MiXCR and kept in-frame beta chains. CDR3 protein sequences are deduplicated, and each keeps its most common genes and DNA. The sample table contains approximately 700,000 distinct CDR3 sequences; only one count was recorded for roughly 36% of them. The ten top clones hold 2.5% to 3% of the sample. The germline V gene yields SGHAT for CDR1 and FQNNGV for CDR2. The CDR3 measures 16 amino acids from cysteine to phenylalanine. This entry keeps only the CDR3 DNA: 48 bases, framed from base 1. The receptor was derived from a human donor in good health (CMV status not recorded). Some clones in this sample may be carry-over from other donors' samples. The chain is encoded by TRBV11-2 joined to TRBJ1-3; matching of 5 bases hints at TRBD1 as the D gene. The sample consisted of PBMCs. The DNA sequence is given as TGTGCCAGCAGCCCCACCTGGGACCCCTCTGGAAACACCATATGTTTT. Its protein product is CASSPTWDPSGNTICF.